The 4 T cell receptor beta chains below all came from one sample that was sequenced in a study of patients and donors after allogeneic stem cell transplantation (dated by TCRdb to 2018 to 2020). To prepare the library, RT-PCR was applied. The data were produced on a NextSeq 550. Clones were called with MiXCR by TCRdb after fastp trimmed the public reads at Q25, and only in-frame beta chains were retained. For every CDR3 protein sequence, its rows merge into one entry that carries the most common genes and DNA. The sample includes about a million distinct CDR3 sequences, with about a sixth observed a single time. The ten largest clones take up around 6% of the sample. Sequencing was carried out using blood, either unsorted or a sorted T cell fraction (not recorded which). All receptors derive from a human donor who was either an allogeneic HSCT recipient or a stem cell or donor lymphocyte infusion donor (not recorded which). It is not recorded whose cells these are; they may come from a transplant donor.

The rearrangement joins TRBV20-1 to TRBJ1-2, with a possible D match to TRBD1 (5 bases). CDR1 is DFQATT, CDR2 SNEGSKA, per germline (reference sequence). The CDR3 covers 15 residues. V gave up 7 bases and J gave up 4 bases, with 22 bases separating them. CDR3 amino acids: CSVRRIQGFSYGYTF. The CDR3 coding sequence is TGCAGTGTCCGAAGGATCCAGGGTTTCAGCTATGGCTACACCTTC.

This clonotype was observed a handful of times. The J gene is TRBJ1-1, the V gene TRBV18, with 8 bases identical to TRBD1. Germline CDR1 reads KGHSH; CDR2 reads LQKENI. V lost 2 bases and J lost 5; bases outside the gene matches: 7. CDR3 length: 15 amino acids. CDR3 nucleotide sequence: TGTGCCAGCTCACCAAAGTGGACAGGGAGTACTGAAGCTTTCTTT. Residues: CASSPKWTGSTEAFF.

Only a few counts were recorded for this clonotype. The chain links TRBV28 to TRBJ2-3, with no clear D. The V end was cut by 6 bases, the J end by 6 bases, with 16 bases between. In germline, CDR1 is MDHEN, CDR2 SYDVKM. The CDR3 consists of 14 residues. CDR3 nucleotides: TGTGCCAGCAGAAATTCTGCCTCCAGGGATACGCAGTATTTT. This encodes CASRNSASRDTQYF. Variable domain in full (rest from reference TRBV28 and TRBJ2-3): DVKVTQSSRYLVKRTGEKVFLECVQDMDHENMFWYRQDPGLGLRLIYFSYDVKMKEKGDIPEGYSVSREKKERFSLILESASTNQTSMYLCASRNSASRDTQYFGPGTRLTVL.

This clonotype showed up just a few times. This chain joins TRBV9 and TRBJ2-1, with D possibly called TRBD1 or TRBD2 (5 bases each). The CDR3 has 14 residues. The ends were cut back, 4 bases at V and 10 bases at J, with 18 bases in the middle. Germline V gene sequence: CDR1 SGDLS, CDR2 YYNGEE. CDR3 DNA sequence: TGTGCCAGCAGCATCTCCCGGGACCCTAACGAGCAGTTCTTC. Translating gives CASSISRDPNEQFF.